Listed below are T cell receptor beta chains from one sample, sequenced in a study of siplizumab effects on memory and regulatory T cells. The method was immunoSEQ multiplex PCR; TCRdb's version includes in-frame clones alone and lacks a portion of them. In the table there are 90,000 to 95,000 clones, roughly 95% of which are singletons. The sample taken for sequencing was naive CD4+ T cells sorted from blood. These receptors were obtained from a human donor in good health. CDR3s include the opening cysteine and the closing phenylalanine or tryptophan. D genes are given only for firm matches. Clone size, where shown, is once, few, many, or a class for clones that have expanded.

. | . | TRBJ2-5 | TRBV5-4 | CASSPSGTTGGETQYF | TGTGCCAGCAGCCCCTCCGGGACCACGGGTGGAGAGACCCAGTACTTC
. | . | TRBJ2-5 | TRBV4-1 | CASSQVSETTYQETQYF | TGCGCCAGCAGCCAAGTGTCAGAGACTACTTACCAAGAGACCCAGTACTTC
. | . | TRBJ2-3 | TRBV12-5 | CASGPPSGRGKDTQYF | TGTGCTAGTGGTCCCCCCAGTGGGCGGGGAAAAGATACGCAGTATTTT
TRBD1 | . | TRBJ2-7 | TRBV2 | CASRAPRDRERYEQYF | TGTGCCAGCAGAGCCCCCCGGGACAGGGAGAGATACGAGCAGTACTTC
. | . | TRBJ2-1 | TRBV9 | CASSVVGGTYNEQFF | TGTGCCAGCAGCGTAGTCGGGGGAACCTACAATGAGCAGTTCTTC
TRBD1 | . | TRBJ1-6 | TRBV15 | CATSRTGTANNSPLHF | TGTGCCACCAGCAGGACCGGGACAGCAAACAATTCACCCCTCCACTTT
TRBD1 | . | TRBJ1-1 | TRBV5-3 | CARSSTGTPEAFF | TGTGCCAGAAGCTCGACAGGGACACCTGAAGCTTTCTTT
TRBD1 | . | TRBJ2-2 | TRBV13 | CASSPGQANTGELFF | TGTGCCAGCAGCCCGGGACAGGCGAACACCGGGGAGCTGTTTTTT
. | . | TRBJ2-7 | TRBV21-1 | CASSPQAGAFHEQYF | TGTGCCAGCAGCCCCCAGGCGGGGGCCTTCCACGAGCAATACTTC
TRBD2 | . | TRBJ2-1 | TRBV9 | CASSTNPSGGYNEQFF | TGTGCCAGCAGCACCAACCCTAGCGGGGGGTACAATGAGCAGTTCTTC
. | . | TRBJ1-2 | TRBV10-3 | CAISDEDANYGYTF | TGTGCCATCAGTGACGAGGACGCTAACTATGGCTACACCTTC
. | . | TRBJ2-6 | TRBV11-2 | CASRASGANVLTF | TGTGCCAGCAGGGCGTCTGGGGCCAACGTCCTGACTTTC
TRBD2 | . | TRBJ2-1 | TRBV6-4 | CASQPSKGLAGAYNEQFF | TGTGCCAGCCAACCCTCGAAAGGGCTAGCGGGGGCCTACAATGAGCAGTTCTTC
. | . | TRBJ1-3 | TRBV6-5 | CASSYSSFGAGNTIYF | TGTGCCAGCAGTTACAGCTCGTTCGGAGCGGGAAACACCATATATTTT
. | . | TRBJ2-2 | TRBV30 | CAWSVKAPRGTGELFF | TGTGCCTGGAGTGTAAAGGCCCCTAGGGGCACCGGGGAGCTGTTTTTT
. | once | TRBJ2-2 | TRBV6-5 | CASSSVGELFF | TGTGCCAGCAGTTCCGTCGGGGAGCTGTTTTTT
TRBD1 | . | TRBJ2-7 | TRBV18 | CASSPPRQGAYEQYF | TGTGCCAGCTCACCACCTAGACAGGGGGCCTACGAGCAGTACTTC
TRBD2 | . | TRBJ2-1 | TRBV27 | CASSVGLAVYNEQFF | TGTGCCAGCAGTGTGGGACTAGCGGTTTACAATGAGCAGTTCTTC
. | few | TRBJ1-1 | TRBV19 | CASSALMNTEAFF | TGTGCCAGTAGCGCCCTCATGAACACTGAAGCTTTCTTT
. | few | TRBJ1-6 | TRBV5-6 | CASSLAESPLHF | TGTGCCAGCAGCTTGGCTGAGTCACCCCTCCACTTT
TRBD2 | . | TRBJ2-5 | TRBV9 | CASSVGAGGLSETQYF | TGTGCCAGCAGCGTAGGGGCGGGAGGGTTATCGGAGACCCAGTACTTC
. | . | TRBJ1-5 | TRBV5-1 | CASSPDPRGQPQHF | TGCGCCAGCAGCCCCGACCCAAGAGGTCAGCCCCAGCATTTT
TRBD2 | . | TRBJ2-5 | TRBV7-3 | CASSLGLAGGLETQYF | TGTGCCAGCAGCTTGGGACTAGCGGGGGGGCTAGAGACCCAGTACTTC
TRBD2 | . | TRBJ2-3 | TRBV9 | CASSVGLAGANTDTQYF | TGTGCCAGCAGCGTAGGGCTAGCGGGGGCCAACACAGATACGCAGTATTTT
. | . | TRBJ2-1 | TRBV2 | CASSVGGAEQFF | TGTGCCAGCAGTGTGGGGGGCGCTGAGCAGTTCTTC
. | . | TRBJ1-4 | TRBV19 | CASSTGSEKLFF | TGTGCCAGTAGTACCGGGAGTGAAAAACTGTTTTTT
. | . | TRBJ2-1 | TRBV7-3 | CASKGPNNEQFF | TGTGCCAGCAAGGGACCAAACAATGAGCAGTTCTTC
. | once | TRBJ2-5 | TRBV7-2 | CASSPTRTQETQYF | TGTGCCAGCAGCCCAACCCGGACCCAAGAGACCCAGTACTTC
TRBD1 | . | TRBJ2-2 | TRBV18 | CASSPPTGRNTGELFF | TGTGCCAGCTCACCCCCGACAGGGAGAAACACCGGGGAGCTGTTTTTT
TRBD1 | . | TRBJ2-4 | TRBV7-9 | CAIRDRRNIQYF | TGTGCCATCCGGGACAGGCGAAACATTCAGTACTTC
TRBD2 | once | TRBJ2-5 | TRBV7-2 | CASSQSGGAWETQYF | TGTGCCAGCAGCCAAAGCGGGGGGGCCTGGGAGACCCAGTACTTC
. | . | TRBJ1-5 | TRBV29-1 | CSVGHSNQPQHF | TGCAGCGTGGGACATAGCAATCAGCCCCAGCATTTT
. | . | TRBJ2-7 | TRBV5-1 | CASSLGPDGYSYEQYF | TGCGCCAGCAGCTTGGGCCCCGACGGCTACTCCTACGAGCAGTACTTC
TRBD1 | . | TRBJ1-6 | TRBV2 | CASSVQGANSPLHF | TGTGCCAGCAGTGTGCAGGGGGCAAATTCACCCCTCCACTTT
. | . | TRBJ1-2 | TRBV30 | CAGERQLFYTF | TGTGCCGGGGAGAGACAACTCTTCTACACCTTC
TRBD1 | . | TRBJ1-2 | TRBV5-4 | CASSPGQGSNYGYTF | TGTGCCAGCAGCCCTGGACAGGGGTCTAACTATGGCTACACCTTC
. | . | TRBJ2-7 | TRBV10-2 | CASSDRWGRTYEQYF | TGCGCCAGCAGTGATAGATGGGGCAGGACGTACGAGCAGTACTTC
. | once | TRBJ2-7 | TRBV12-5 | CASGQGIYEQYF | TGTGCTAGTGGACAAGGGATCTACGAGCAGTACTTC
. | . | TRBJ2-7 | TRBV2 | CASSVSGSYEQYF | TGTGCCAGCAGTGTGTCCGGGTCCTACGAGCAGTACTTC
. | . | TRBJ1-3 | TRBV10-1 | CASSDQRGTDPSGNTIYF | TGCGCCAGCAGTGATCAAAGGGGAACAGACCCCTCTGGAAACACCATATATTTT
TRBD2 | . | TRBJ2-3 | TRBV28 | CASSLMTSGTSTDTQYF | TGTGCCAGCAGTTTAATGACTAGCGGGACTAGCACAGATACGCAGTATTTT
TRBD2 | . | TRBJ2-1 | TRBV5-1 | CASSPGGGRNEQFF | TGCGCCAGCAGCCCCGGGGGGGGTCGCAATGAGCAGTTCTTC
TRBD1 | . | TRBJ1-5 | TRBV7-9 | CASSNDRAGQPQHF | TGTGCCAGCAGCAATGACAGGGCGGGACAGCCCCAGCATTTT
. | . | TRBJ2-7 | TRBV20-1 | CSASEQYF | TGCAGTGCGAGCGAGCAGTACTTC
TRBD1 | . | TRBJ1-5 | TRBV15 | CATSRVRGPQPQHF | TGTGCCACCAGCAGAGTGAGGGGGCCTCAGCCCCAGCATTTT
TRBD1 | . | TRBJ1-1 | TRBV6-5 | CASSQGATEAFF | TGTGCCAGCAGTCAGGGGGCCACTGAAGCTTTCTTT
TRBD2 | . | TRBJ2-1 | TRBV5-1 | CASSQRGNNEQFF | TGCGCCAGCAGTCAGCGGGGAAACAATGAGCAGTTCTTC
TRBD1 | . | TRBJ1-6 | TRBV28 | CASSPPGTGRFYNSPLHF | TGTGCCAGCAGTCCCCCGGGGACAGGGAGATTCTATAATTCACCCCTCCACTTT
. | . | TRBJ2-3 | TRBV30 | CAWSEVTNRLADTQYF | TGTGCCTGGAGTGAGGTGACTAATCGTTTGGCAGATACGCAGTATTTT
. | . | TRBJ2-1 | TRBV7-2 | CASSVSLDGYNEQFF | TGTGCCAGCAGCGTAAGCCTGGACGGATACAATGAGCAGTTCTTC
. | . | TRBJ1-3 | TRBV5-1 | CASSLSDGLTGNTIYF | TGCGCCAGCAGCCTATCGGACGGTCTCACTGGAAACACCATATATTTT
. | once | TRBJ1-2 | TRBV6-1 | CAISESLERANYGYTF | TGTGCCATCAGTGAGTCGCTAGAGAGAGCTAACTATGGCTACACCTTC